In its sample, the clone carrying this T cell receptor beta chain was seen many times. Its matching antigen is unknown. The data were obtained in a study of T cell repertoires in cytomegalovirus infection. Study-wide findings and caveats: Dominating the ex vivo response were TCR beta clonotypes that were CMV-specific and HLA-C-restricted.

MiXCR, applied by TCRdb to the reads, yields one record per CDR3 protein. The top ten hold about 15% of the sample, which has approximately 250,000 distinct CDR3 sequences, roughly 9.1% seen once. This CDR3 has 17 amino acids. CDR1 is SGHTA and CDR2 is FQGNSA in the germline V gene. V was clipped by 5 bases and J by 3 bases; unmatched bases: 12. The sample was PBMCs. The source is a human donor in good health (CMV status not recorded). Some clones in this sample may be carry-over from other donors' samples. V is TRBV7-2 and J is TRBJ2-1; 8 bases agree with TRBD2. The chain's CDR3 is CASSVSISAGGYNEQFF. DNA for the CDR3: TGTGCCAGCAGCGTTAGCATTAGCGCGGGAGGCTACAATGAGCAGTTCTTC.